A single sample is the source of the 5 T cell receptor beta chains below, sequenced in a study of blood T cells in healthy people across ages. The use of a sample-barcoded 5' primer and a J-beta primer mix characterized a second PCR of roughly 6 to 11 cycles. TCRdb processed the 5' RACE reads anew with MiXCR; each CDR3 protein has one entry. This sample yields around 320,000 distinct CDR3 sequences, of which less than 30% are seen a single time; 25% to 30% belongs to the top ten. The sequenced material came from blood. The receptor set was obtained from a woman in her 70s in good health.

The chain is built from TRBV7-9 and TRBJ1-4; a weak D match, TRBD1 (6 bases). V dropped 5 bases and J dropped 0 bases, with 10 bases sitting between them. Germline V gives CDR1 SEHNR, CDR2 FQNEAQ (reference sequence). This CDR3 is 15 amino acids long. The CDR3 DNA is TGTGCCAGCAGCGCCAGACAGGCAACTAATGAAAAACTGTTTTTT. It encodes CASSARQATNEKLFF.

This chain connects TRBV9 to TRBJ1-1; TRBD1 matches 7 bases. Germline values: CDR1 SGDLS, CDR2 YYNGEE. Germline trimming cut 0 bases from V and 1 base from J; bases unmatched to any gene: 6. This CDR3 comprises 16 residues. The CDR3 loop is CASSVVPTGTNTEAFF. Written as DNA, the CDR3 is TGTGCCAGCAGCGTAGTGCCGACAGGGACGAACACTGAAGCTTTCTTT.

V is TRBV10-3 and J is TRBJ2-7; D is perhaps TRBD1 (8 bases). Trimming took 6 bases from V and 5 from J, leaving 14 bases between them. The CDR3 is made up of 13 amino acids. Germline CDR1 is ENHRY and CDR2 is SYGVKD. CDR3 amino acids: CAISTGGEDEQYF. The CDR3 nucleotides read TGTGCCATCAGCACAGGGGGGGAAGACGAGCAGTACTTC.

This clonotype has just a few counts. V and J are TRBV12-5 and TRBJ2-2; 8 bases fit TRBD1. This CDR3 is built from 16 residues. Germline V gives CDR1 LGHNT, CDR2 FRNRAP. J was trimmed by 3 bases and V by 2 bases; bases with no gene match: 5. The CDR3 here is CASGLTTGGYTGELFF. CDR3 DNA: TGTGCTAGTGGTTTGACAACAGGGGGTTACACCGGGGAGCTGTTTTTT.

This clonotype was seen a handful of times. This chain connects TRBV20-1 to TRBJ2-7; 9 bases match TRBD2. V lost 4 bases to trimming and J lost 3 bases; unmatched junction nucleotides: 19. Germline V gene sequence: CDR1 DFQATT, CDR2 SNEGSKA (reference sequence). The CDR3 loop spans 18 amino acids. The CDR3 nucleotides read TGCAGTGCTACTCCGGGTAGCGGGGGTACCCAGAAGGGCTACGAGCAGTACTTC. This sequence encodes CSATPGSGGTQKGYEQYF.